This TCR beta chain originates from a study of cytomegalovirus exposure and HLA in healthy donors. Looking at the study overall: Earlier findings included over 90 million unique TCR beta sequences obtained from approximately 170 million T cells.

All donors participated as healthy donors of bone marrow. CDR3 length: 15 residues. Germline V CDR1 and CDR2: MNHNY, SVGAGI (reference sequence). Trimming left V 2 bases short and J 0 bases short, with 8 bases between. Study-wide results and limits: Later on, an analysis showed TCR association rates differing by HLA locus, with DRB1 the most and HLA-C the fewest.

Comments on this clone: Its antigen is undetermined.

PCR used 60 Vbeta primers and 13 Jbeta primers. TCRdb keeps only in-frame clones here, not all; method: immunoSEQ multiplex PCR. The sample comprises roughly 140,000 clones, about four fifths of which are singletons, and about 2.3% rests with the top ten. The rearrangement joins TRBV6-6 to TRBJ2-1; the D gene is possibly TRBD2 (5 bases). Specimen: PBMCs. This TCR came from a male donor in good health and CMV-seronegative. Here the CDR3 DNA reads TGTGCCAGCAGTTACCTTGAGGGCTCCTACAATGAGCAGTTCTTC. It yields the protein CASSYLEGSYNEQFF.